The entry that follows covers one T cell receptor beta chain sequence. Its antigen remains unknown. Profiled with immunoSEQ multiplex PCR; TCRdb holds only in-frame clones, not every one. The table has more than 2 million clones, about 95% seen once; the top ten hold 0.9% to 1.3%. The J segment lost 8 bases and the V segment lost 2 bases, leaving 6 bases of the junction unmatched. The CDR3 sequence is 14 residues long. Germline loops: CDR1 GTSNPN, CDR2 SVGIG (reference sequence). Terminally differentiated effector memory CD45RA+ cells were excluded by CCR7 positive selection of CD45RO-negative cells. Free of recent acute infections or vaccinations, the donors were healthy HIV-negative adults. Every one of the donors was a Caucasian adult that lived in Nashville, Tennessee. The data were obtained in a study of shared clonotypes between healthy human individuals. Study information: Per donor, CD8 memory used one plate, CD8 naive used two, CD4 memory used three and CD4 naive used three. Broader study findings: Sampling covered nothing but blood. Tissue TCR repertoires likely differ from those found in blood.

What was sequenced was naive CD8+ T cells sorted from blood. This chain uses TRBV30 with TRBJ1-2, with 12 bases lining up with TRBD1. This TCR was sampled from a man in his late teens or twenties in good health. CDR3 coding DNA: TGTGCCTGGAGTCCGGGACAGGGGGCTTGGGGCTACACCTTC. This translates into CAWSPGQGAWGYTF.